This TCR beta chain was obtained from a study of blood T cell repertoires in COVID-19. Study in general: COVID-19 samples from acute and convalescent phases originated in the United States, Italy and Spain.

Those who participated ranged in age from roughly 18 to 100 years and resided in about two dozen US areas. The repertoire was sequenced with immunoSEQ multiplex PCR; TCRdb's copy has only in-frame clones and lacks some. The sample contains under 200,000 clones, about 80% of which appear only once. Trimming removed 4 bases from V and 1 base from J, with 17 bases in between. The germline V gene encodes CDR1 SGHNT and CDR2 YYREEE (reference sequence). The CDR3 sequence is 16 residues long. The chain couples TRBV5-4 to TRBJ2-5, with a weak D call TRBD2 (5 bases). The sequencing sample was made of PBMCs or T cells enriched from blood (not recorded which). The source of this sequence is a woman in her fifties or sixties with acute COVID-19. The CDR3 nucleotides are TGTGCCAGCAGCCCGCGTGTTAACGAGGGCCAAGAGACCCAGTACTTC. It translates to CASSPRVNEGQETQYF.